This note documents a single TCR beta chain sequence. The data are from a study of CD8 T cells in Susac syndrome. V lost 4 bases and J lost 1, with 11 bases in between. CDR3 size: 15 residues. Germline-derived CDR1 and CDR2 are SGHRS and YFSETQ. Random hexamers primed reverse transcription of about 0.45 to 1 ug RNA. The amplification used immunoSEQ multiplex PCR on TCR beta CDR3; it spanned 54 Vbeta and 13 Jbeta. TCRdb re-analysed the immunoSEQ multiplex PCR reads in MiXCR, keeping a single row per CDR3 protein. The sample lists some 180,000 distinct CDR3 sequences, around 90% occurring once. The sequenced sample was CD4+ T cells from PBMCs. This TCR was recovered from a human donor with Susac syndrome. The chain combines TRBV5-1 with TRBJ2-2; the D gene is possibly TRBD1 (6 bases). CDR3 bases: TGCGCCAGCAGCAGGGACATGGGGAACACCGGGGAGCTGTTTTTT. Residues: CASSRDMGNTGELFF. The full variable domain, with the rest looked up from reference TRBV5-1 and TRBJ2-2, is KAGVTQTPRYLIKTRGQQVTLSCSPISGHRSVSWYQQTPGQGLQFLFEYFSETQRNKGNFPGRFSGRQFSNSRSEMNVSTLELGDSALYLCASSRDMGNTGELFFGEGSRLTVL.